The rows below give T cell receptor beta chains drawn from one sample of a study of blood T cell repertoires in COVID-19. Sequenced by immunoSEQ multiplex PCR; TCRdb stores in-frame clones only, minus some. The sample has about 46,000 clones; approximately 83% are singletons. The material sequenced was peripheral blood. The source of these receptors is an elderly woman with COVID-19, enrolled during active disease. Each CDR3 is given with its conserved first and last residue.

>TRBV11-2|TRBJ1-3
CASSADRGFGNTIYF
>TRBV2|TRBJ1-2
CASSTDNYGYTF
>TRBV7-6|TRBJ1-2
CASSLSAGQEGYTF
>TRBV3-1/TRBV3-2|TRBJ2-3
CASSPDRGLRPFSGWTSTDTQYF
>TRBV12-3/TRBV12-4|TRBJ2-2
CASSLLPGGELFF
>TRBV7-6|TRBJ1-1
CASSLGQKNTEAFF
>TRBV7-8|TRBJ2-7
CASSLVGGEYEQYF
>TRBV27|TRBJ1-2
CASSLSPGRRGGYTF
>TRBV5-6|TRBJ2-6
CASSLDSPSGANVLTF
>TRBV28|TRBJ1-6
CASSPRQGAYSPLHF
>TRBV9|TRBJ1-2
CASSSNRADNYGYTF
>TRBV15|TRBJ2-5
CATSRQGLQETQYF
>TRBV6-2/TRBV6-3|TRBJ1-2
CASSTGGVGYTF
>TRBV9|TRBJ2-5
CASSVGGLAGGQETQYF